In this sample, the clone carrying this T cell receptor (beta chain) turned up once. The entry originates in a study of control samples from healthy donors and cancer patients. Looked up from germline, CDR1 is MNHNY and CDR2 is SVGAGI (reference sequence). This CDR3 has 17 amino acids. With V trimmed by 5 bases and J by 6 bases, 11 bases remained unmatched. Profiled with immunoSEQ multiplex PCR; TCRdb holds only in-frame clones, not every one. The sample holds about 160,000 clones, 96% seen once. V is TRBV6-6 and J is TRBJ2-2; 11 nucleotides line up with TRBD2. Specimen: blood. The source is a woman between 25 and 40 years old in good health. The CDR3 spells CASSPVTSGRFAGELFF. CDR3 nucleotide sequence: TGTGCCAGCAGTCCGGTCACTAGCGGGAGATTTGCCGGGGAGCTGTTTTTT.